Listed below are T cell receptor beta chains from one sample, sequenced in a study of shared clonotypes between healthy human individuals. The assay was immunoSEQ multiplex PCR, and TCRdb's table has in-frame clones only and misses some. The repertoire holds some 2.1 million clones, 93% seen once, with over 1.5% in the top ten. The sample comprised naive CD8+ T cells from PBMCs. The source is a man younger than 35 in good health. Some clones in this sample may be carry-over from other donors' samples. Both conserved end residues are part of each CDR3. A D gene is named only where the DNA matches it firmly. Clone size, where shown, is once, few, many, or a class for clones that have expanded.

CDR3aa,CDR3nt,v_gene,j_gene,d_gene,abundance
CASSPGGGSQPQHF,TGTGCCAGCAGTCCGGGGGGTGGGAGTCAGCCCCAGCATTTT,TRBV27,TRBJ1-5,NA,once
CASSLGWGGTEAFF,TGTGCCAGCAGCTTAGGGTGGGGGGGAACTGAAGCTTTCTTT,TRBV7-8,TRBJ1-1,NA,NA
CASSHRPGWVNTEAFF,TGTGCCAGCAGCCACCGACCGGGGTGGGTGAACACTGAAGCTTTCTTT,TRBV7-8,TRBJ1-1,NA,NA
CASSLAGWAGGSYNEQFF,TGCGCCAGCAGCTTGGCGGGGTGGGCGGGAGGCTCCTACAATGAGCAGTTCTTC,TRBV5-1,TRBJ2-1,TRBD2,NA
CASLQGGTEAFF,TGTGCCAGCTTGCAGGGTGGCACTGAAGCTTTCTTT,TRBV7-9,TRBJ1-1,NA,NA
CASSVLGTGSGEQYF,TGTGCCAGCAGCGTCCTAGGGACAGGGTCGGGCGAGCAGTACTTC,TRBV9,TRBJ2-7,TRBD1,NA
CAWTWANTEAFF,TGTGCCTGGACTTGGGCGAACACTGAAGCTTTCTTT,TRBV30,TRBJ1-1,NA,NA
CASSGSSGSSYNEQFF,TGTGCCAGCAGCGGATCTAGCGGGAGCTCCTACAATGAGCAGTTCTTC,TRBV7-9,TRBJ2-1,TRBD2,NA
CASSPGPGEKLFF,TGTGCCAGCAGCCCAGGACCTGGTGAAAAACTGTTTTTT,TRBV7-9,TRBJ1-4,NA,NA
CASSQQGAVNQPQHF,TGTGCCAGTAGTCAGCAGGGAGCTGTAAATCAGCCCCAGCATTTT,TRBV19,TRBJ1-5,NA,NA
CAWRGEIDRTNTGELFF,TGTGCCTGGAGGGGAGAGATAGACAGGACGAACACCGGGGAGCTGTTTTTT,TRBV30,TRBJ2-2,NA,NA
CASSQLNEQYF,TGCGCCAGCAGCCAACTTAACGAGCAGTACTTC,TRBV4-3,TRBJ2-7,NA,NA
CASSSLDRVGYGYTF,TGTGCCAGCAGTTCCCTCGACAGGGTAGGCTATGGCTACACCTTC,TRBV27,TRBJ1-2,TRBD1,NA
CASSHWDYRDYNEQFF,TGTGCCAGCAGCCATTGGGACTACCGAGACTACAATGAGCAGTTCTTC,TRBV14,TRBJ2-1,TRBD2,NA
CASSVFAGGPSEQYF,TGTGCCAGCAGCGTATTTGCGGGAGGGCCCTCGGAGCAGTACTTC,TRBV9,TRBJ2-7,TRBD2,NA
CASSISGARTLQETQYF,TGTGCCAGTAGTATCTCGGGGGCCCGGACCCTTCAAGAGACCCAGTACTTC,TRBV19,TRBJ2-5,NA,NA
CASSLQGFQPQHF,TGTGCCAGCAGTTTACAGGGTTTCCAGCCCCAGCATTTT,TRBV27,TRBJ1-5,NA,NA
CSEGGFGGNGNEQFF,TGCAGCGAGGGCGGGTTCGGGGGGAACGGAAATGAGCAGTTCTTC,TRBV29-1,TRBJ2-1,TRBD2,NA
CASSESLTAATEAFF,TGTGCCAGCAGTGAAAGCCTGACTGCGGCGACTGAAGCTTTCTTT,TRBV28,TRBJ1-1,NA,NA
CSVVWTGGRDTQYF,TGCAGCGTGGTCTGGACAGGGGGCAGGGATACGCAGTATTTT,TRBV29-1,TRBJ2-3,TRBD1,NA
CASSSSGGGKYF,TGTGCCAGCAGCTCTTCAGGGGGCGGGAAGTACTTC,TRBV5-6,TRBJ2-7,TRBD1,NA
CASSQDRASNTGELFF,TGCGCCAGCAGCCAAGATCGCGCCTCGAACACCGGGGAGCTGTTTTTT,TRBV4-3,TRBJ2-2,NA,NA
CASSASYNEQFF,TGTGCCAGCAGCGCGAGTTACAATGAGCAGTTCTTC,TRBV11-3,TRBJ2-1,NA,NA
CASSELRGRAGELFF,TGTGCCAGCAGTGAATTGCGGGGGCGCGCCGGGGAGCTGTTTTTT,TRBV2,TRBJ2-2,NA,NA
CASSEVASGGFPYNEQFF,TGTGCCAGCAGTGAAGTAGCTAGCGGGGGATTTCCCTACAATGAGCAGTTCTTC,TRBV6-1,TRBJ2-1,TRBD2,NA
CASSHRGSTDTQYF,TGCGCCAGCAGCCACAGGGGTAGCACAGATACGCAGTATTTT,TRBV4-3,TRBJ2-3,NA,NA
CASSTGPYEQYF,TGTGCCAGCAGCACCGGACCTTACGAGCAGTACTTC,TRBV13,TRBJ2-7,NA,NA
CAAGALYEQYF,TGTGCCGCAGGGGCACTCTACGAGCAGTACTTC,TRBV6-4,TRBJ2-7,NA,NA
CSVEGGTDAGDTQYF,TGCAGCGTTGAAGGTGGGACGGATGCCGGGGATACGCAGTATTTT,TRBV29-1,TRBJ2-3,NA,NA
CATDVGDGNTIYF,TGTGCCACCGACGTCGGGGATGGAAACACCATATATTTT,TRBV6-6,TRBJ1-3,NA,NA
CASSKLGTDSPLGSEQYF,TGTGCCAGCAGCAAATTGGGGACAGACTCCCCCCTGGGGTCCGAGCAGTACTTC,TRBV5-5,TRBJ2-7,TRBD1,NA
CSVRGGESSYNEQFF,TGCAGCGTGCGGGGTGGGGAAAGCTCCTACAATGAGCAGTTCTTC,TRBV29-1,TRBJ2-1,NA,NA
CASTFTSGRTQFSYEQYF,TGTGCCAGCACCTTCACTAGCGGGAGGACCCAATTCTCCTACGAGCAGTACTTC,TRBV28,TRBJ2-7,TRBD2,once
CASSPYLLQGAPGYTF,TGCGCCAGCAGCCCCTACTTACTACAGGGGGCTCCTGGCTACACCTTC,TRBV4-3,TRBJ1-2,TRBD1,NA
CASSLTFGQGVKAFF,TGTGCCAGCAGCTTAACTTTCGGCCAGGGGGTCAAAGCTTTCTTT,TRBV7-3,TRBJ1-1,TRBD1,NA
CASSLETGANEQYF,TGTGCCAGCAGTCTTGAAACCGGGGCGAACGAGCAGTACTTC,TRBV28,TRBJ2-7,NA,NA
CASSPRGHATNEQFF,TGTGCCAGCAGCCCCCGAGGGCACGCCACAAATGAGCAGTTCTTC,TRBV9,TRBJ2-1,NA,NA
CASNLLAGVPVKDTDTQYF,TGTGCCAGCAACTTACTAGCGGGAGTACCAGTGAAGGACACAGATACGCAGTATTTT,TRBV2,TRBJ2-3,TRBD2,NA
CSVEAFTDPGGYGYTF,TGCAGCGTTGAAGCATTTACGGACCCCGGGGGCTATGGCTACACCTTC,TRBV29-1,TRBJ1-2,NA,NA
CATSKLSGSVTDTQYF,TGTGCCACCAGCAAGCTAAGTGGAAGTGTCACAGATACGCAGTATTTT,TRBV15,TRBJ2-3,NA,NA
CASSLVVAGVSDEQFF,TGTGCCAGCAGCTTAGTTGTGGCAGGGGTATCGGATGAGCAGTTCTTC,TRBV11-2,TRBJ2-1,NA,NA
CASSEVWDRYTYEQYF,TGTGCCAGCAGTGAGGTTTGGGACAGGTATACCTACGAGCAGTACTTC,TRBV2,TRBJ2-7,TRBD1,NA
CASSVGTGGDEQYF,TGTGCCAGCAGCGTAGGGACAGGCGGAGACGAGCAGTACTTC,TRBV9,TRBJ2-7,TRBD1,NA
CASSYSAASYEQYF,TGTGCCAGCAGTTACTCCGCGGCAAGTTACGAGCAGTACTTC,TRBV6-5,TRBJ2-7,NA,NA
CASSAGIPTSSYEQYF,TGTGCCAGCAGTGCAGGAATACCTACGAGCTCCTACGAGCAGTACTTC,TRBV28,TRBJ2-7,NA,NA
CASSEEVLVAPLEDTQYF,TGTGCCAGCAGTGAAGAAGTGTTGGTAGCGCCCTTGGAGGATACGCAGTATTTT,TRBV6-1,TRBJ2-3,NA,NA
CASSLGGNTEAFF,TGTGCCAGCAGCTTGGGCGGGAACACTGAAGCTTTCTTT,TRBV11-2,TRBJ1-1,NA,NA
CASSLAGFLNEQFF,TGTGCCAGCAGCTTGGCGGGGTTTTTGAATGAGCAGTTCTTC,TRBV5-4,TRBJ2-1,NA,NA
CASKRPPNEKLFF,TGTGCCAGCAAACGGCCCCCTAATGAAAAACTGTTTTTT,TRBV28,TRBJ1-4,NA,NA
CASSGFDGGKGAQYF,TGTGCCAGCAGTGGATTTGACGGGGGCAAAGGGGCCCAGTACTTC,TRBV25-1,TRBJ2-5,NA,once
CASSFGGANQPQHF,TGTGCCAGCAGTTTTGGGGGGGCCAATCAGCCCCAGCATTTT,TRBV27,TRBJ1-5,NA,NA
CASSEAPLAGVVDTQYF,TGCGCCAGCAGCGAGGCCCCCCTAGCGGGAGTTGTAGATACGCAGTATTTT,TRBV5-1,TRBJ2-3,TRBD2,NA
CASSLLGEGLYGYTF,TGTGCCAGCAGTTTATTAGGTGAGGGGTTGTATGGCTACACCTTC,TRBV27,TRBJ1-2,NA,NA
CASSVDTDYEQYF,TGTGCCAGCAGCGTAGATACAGACTACGAGCAGTACTTC,TRBV9,TRBJ2-7,NA,NA
CASSLTSANSYEQYF,TGTGCCAGCAGTTTAACTAGCGCGAACTCCTACGAGCAGTACTTC,TRBV27,TRBJ2-7,TRBD2,once
CASSLSTGGVDNEQFF,TGTGCCAGCAGCTTGAGTACGGGGGGCGTCGACAATGAGCAGTTCTTC,TRBV7-3,TRBJ2-1,NA,NA
CASSQDRGQSNQPQHF,TGCGCCAGCAGCCAAGATAGGGGGCAAAGCAATCAGCCCCAGCATTTT,TRBV4-1,TRBJ1-5,TRBD1,NA
CASSYEGNTIYF,TGTGCCAGCAGTTACGAGGGGAACACCATATATTTT,TRBV6-5,TRBJ1-3,NA,NA
CASSLTYLSGPLAKNIQYF,TGTGCCAGCAGTTTAACGTACCTCAGCGGACCCTTAGCCAAAAACATTCAGTACTTC,TRBV27,TRBJ2-4,NA,NA
CASSSRSGANVLTF,TGCGCCAGCAGCTCCCGGTCTGGGGCCAACGTCCTGACTTTC,TRBV4-3,TRBJ2-6,NA,few